A single sample gave rise to the 30 T cell receptor beta chains below, sequenced in a study of T-cell reconstitution after alpha-beta-depleted transplantation in children. It was with unique molecular identifiers that the TCRbeta library was prepared. Each CDR3 protein gets one entry after TCRdb re-called the PCR reads with MiXCR. The sample contains hundreds of thousands of distinct CDR3 sequences, less than 9% of which appear only once. Sequenced material: PBMCs, mostly from graft donor cells, taken 180 days after TCRalphabeta/CD19-depleted stem cell transplant. Receptor source: a male patient between 5 and 17 years old who had a stem cell transplant for acute lymphoblastic leukemia, so the T cells may come from the graft donor.

This chain joins TRBV2 and TRBJ2-3; 7 nucleotides match TRBD1. The length of the CDR3 is 14 residues. Germline trimming cut 6 bases from V and 6 bases from J; bases unmatched to any gene: 9. From germline, CDR1 is SNHLY and CDR2 FYNNEI. The CDR3 sequence is CASRETGPRDTQYF. In DNA form, the CDR3 reads TGTGCCAGCAGGGAGACAGGGCCCCGGGATACGCAGTATTTT.

In regard to this clonotype: This may arise from a read error, as a much more abundant clone is one base away. V gene TRBV20-1 combines with J gene TRBJ2-5, with unresolved D. This CDR3 region has 10 residues. CDR1 is DFQATT, CDR2 SNEGSKA, per germline (reference sequence). CDR3: CSANKETLYF. The CDR3, as DNA: TGCAGTGCCAATAAAGAGACCCTGTACTTC.

This clonotype was found many times. The chain couples TRBV5-1 to TRBJ2-7, with 9 bases fitting TRBD1. V gave up 5 bases and J gave up 3 bases; unmatched junction bases: 6. Germline V gene data show CDR1 as SGHRS and CDR2 as YFSETQ. The CDR3 has 14 amino acids. The CDR3 here is CASRAGDRVYEQYF. The DNA for the CDR3 is TGCGCCAGCAGGGCCGGGGACAGGGTCTACGAGCAGTACTTC.

This clonotype occurred many times. The rearrangement uses TRBV5-4 and TRBJ1-1; D is possibly TRBD1 (5 bases). The CDR3 is 16 amino acids. CDR1 and CDR2 (germline): SGHNT, YYREEE (reference sequence). V was clipped by 5 bases and J by 2 bases, with 19 bases between them. CDR3 bases: TGTGCCAGCAGACCTGATCTGTGGGACTTCAACACTGAAGCTTTCTTT. Amino acids: CASRPDLWDFNTEAFF.

The rearrangement links TRBV2 to TRBJ1-2, with 7 bases identical to TRBD1. Germline-derived CDR1 and CDR2 are SNHLY and FYNNEI. The CDR3 consists of 12 residues. Trimming took 10 bases from V and 7 from J; bases not matched to a gene: 9. CDR3 DNA sequence: TGTGCCAACGAACGGGCAGGGGGTGGCTACACCTTC. Protein sequence: CANERAGGGYTF.

Many counts were recorded for this clonotype. This chain uses TRBV5-1 with TRBJ2-3; 7 nucleotides match TRBD1. This CDR3 is 13 amino acids long. CDR1 and CDR2 (germline): SGHRS, YFSETQ. Trimming took 6 bases from V and 4 from J; bases not matched to a gene: 5. The CDR3 sequence is CASTETGPDTQYF. As DNA, the CDR3 is TGCGCCAGCACGGAGACAGGGCCAGATACGCAGTATTTT. Looking up the rest from reference TRBV5-1 and TRBJ2-3 gives the full variable domain: KAGVTQTPRYLIKTRGQQVTLSCSPISGHRSVSWYQQTPGQGLQFLFEYFSETQRNKGNFPGRFSGRQFSNSRSEMNVSTLELGDSALYLCASTETGPDTQYFGPGTRLTVL.

This clonotype was observed at least ten times. The chain carries TRBV6-5 and TRBJ1-3; maybe TRBD1 (5 bases). In germline, CDR1 is MNHEY, CDR2 SVGAGI. There are 16 residues in the CDR3. Trimming removed 0 bases at V and 6 bases at J, with 15 bases between. The CDR3 DNA is TGTGCCAGCAGTTACTCGTCCGGGGGACTCAAAAACACCATATATTTT. Encoded protein: CASSYSSGGLKNTIYF.

This clonotype was seen more than once but under ten times. V and J are TRBV7-2 and TRBJ2-1, with a weak D call TRBD2 (6 bases). The ends were cut back, 2 bases at V and 10 bases at J, with 18 bases in the middle. The length of the CDR3 is 15 residues. Germline loops: CDR1 SGHTA, CDR2 FQGNSA. This chain's CDR3 is CASSLSSALAGEQFF. The CDR3 DNA is TGTGCCAGCAGCTTAAGCAGTGCTTTGGCGGGGGAGCAGTTCTTC.

This clonotype was seen ten or more times. This chain connects TRBV4-1 to TRBJ1-1; tentatively, D is TRBD1 (5 bases). Germline V CDR1 and CDR2: MGHRA, YSYEKL. Trimming cost V 1 base and J 6 bases, with 12 bases left between them. This CDR3 is built from 14 residues. The DNA of the CDR3 is TGCGCCAGCAGCCAAGTAGGCGGGGCCCCTGAAGCTTTCTTT. The encoded protein is CASSQVGGAPEAFF.

The chain has TRBV20-1 and TRBJ1-3; possible D gene TRBD1, 5 bases. The CDR3 length is 14 residues. V dropped 2 bases and J dropped 1 base, with 9 bases sitting between them. Germline CDR1 is DFQATT and CDR2 is SNEGSKA (reference sequence). The CDR3 region has the DNA TGCAGTGCTAGATCTACAGGTTCTGGAAACACCATATATTTT. Amino acid sequence: CSARSTGSGNTIYF.

Remarks on this clonotype: The junction and the germline gene differ at one end; a read error may be behind it. This sequence joins TRBV7-9 and TRBJ2-3; D is ambiguous. The CDR3 has 14 residues. Germline CDR1 SEHNR, CDR2 FQNEAQ (reference sequence). CDR3 amino acids: CASNPGSMSDTQSF. DNA of the CDR3: TGTGCCAGCAACCCTGGGTCTATGTCGGATACGCAGTCTTTT.

This clonotype was seen many times. The rearrangement uses TRBV12-3 or TRBV12-4 and TRBJ2-1; possible D gene TRBD1, 5 bases. V was cut by 1 base and J by 14 bases, with 9 bases left in between. The CDR3 has 11 amino acids. This CDR3 is CASSLGREEFF. The CDR3 coding sequence is TGTGCCAGCAGTTTAGGCAGGGAAGAGTTCTTC.

This sequence joins TRBV27 and TRBJ1-1; D is uncertain. V dropped 2 bases and J dropped 6 bases, with 13 bases sitting between them. Germline CDR1 reads MNHEY; CDR2 reads SMNVEV (reference sequence). The CDR3 spans 14 residues. The CDR3 region has the DNA TGTGCCAGCAGTTTACTAACAGACCTCCCTGAAGCTTTCTTT. Amino acid sequence: CASSLLTDLPEAFF.

This clonotype showed up many times. V is TRBV20-1 and J is TRBJ2-5; TRBD2 aligns across 10 bases. There are 14 residues in the CDR3. J gave up 7 bases and V 4 bases, and 9 bases lay outside the gene matches. Germline V gene data show CDR1 as DFQATT and CDR2 as SNEGSKA (reference sequence). CDR3 DNA: TGCAGTGCTAAAGCCGGGACTAGCGAGGGGACCCAGTACTTC. This gives the protein CSAKAGTSEGTQYF.

This clonotype came up many times. The CDR3 sequence is CASNPLAGGRGEQFF. CDR3 sequence (DNA): TGTGCCAGCAATCCTCTAGCGGGGGGGCGGGGTGAGCAGTTCTTC. This rearrangement joins TRBV27 to TRBJ2-1, with TRBD2 identical over 12 bases. Per the germline V gene, CDR1 is MNHEY and CDR2 is SMNVEV (reference sequence). J was trimmed by 9 bases and V by 7 bases; bases with no gene match: 10. The CDR3 is made up of 15 amino acids.

There are many counts of this clonotype. The chain combines TRBV10-3 with TRBJ1-6, with D tentatively TRBD1 (5 bases). This CDR3 is built from 14 residues. Germline V gene data show CDR1 as ENHRY and CDR2 as SYGVKD. Trimming removed 6 bases at V and 5 bases at J, with 11 bases between. The CDR3 reads CAIRDGHDNSPLHF. In DNA form, the CDR3 reads TGTGCCATCAGGGATGGACATGATAATTCACCCCTCCACTTT.

This clonotype was counted only a few times. V usage is TRBV4-3 and J usage is TRBJ1-1, with D unresolved. Trimming left V 2 bases short and J 2 bases short, with 6 bases between. The V gene's germline CDR1 is LGHNA and CDR2 YSLEER. This CDR3 has 13 amino acids. The DNA of the CDR3 is TGCGCCAGCAGCCAATGCGGCAACACTGAAGCTTTCTTT. It is translated as CASSQCGNTEAFF.

This clonotype was found many times. The V and J genes are TRBV7-8 and TRBJ2-1; 7 nucleotides agree with TRBD2. The V gene end was trimmed by 2 bases and the J gene end by 0 bases; junction bases not matched to a gene: 10. Germline lookup yields CDR1 SGHVS and CDR2 FQNEAQ. The CDR3 covers 18 residues. The CDR3 here is CASSLLASGKNSYNEQFF. Here the CDR3 DNA reads TGTGCCAGCAGCTTATTAGCTAGCGGTAAAAACTCCTACAATGAGCAGTTCTTC.

This clonotype was seen at least ten times. CDR3 DNA: TGTGCCAGCAGTTACTACCGGTCAGGCAATTCACCCCTCCACTTT. Its protein product is CASSYYRSGNSPLHF. The chain joins TRBV6-5 to TRBJ1-6; D gene unclear. This CDR3 has 15 amino acids. CDR1 MNHEY and CDR2 SVGAGI come from the germline V gene. The germline V and J ends were trimmed by 1 base and 7 bases, with 11 bases remaining between them.

The chain combines TRBV19 with TRBJ1-1; no clear D gene. Germline V lookup: CDR1 LNHDA, CDR2 SQIVND (reference sequence). The CDR3 has 15 amino acids. V lost 2 bases and J 0 bases, leaving 10 bases between the germline ends. CDR3 amino acids: CASSIWGGLNTEAFF. CDR3 in DNA: TGTGCCAGTAGTATATGGGGAGGGTTGAACACTGAAGCTTTCTTT.

This clonotype came up a few times. This rearrangement joins TRBV11-3 to TRBJ2-2; possibly TRBD2 for D (6 bases). Trimming took 1 base from V and 4 from J, leaving 13 bases between them. The germline V gene has CDR1 SGHNT and CDR2 YENEEA. The CDR3 runs 16 residues. CDR3 sequence: CASSLVVGGFTGELFF. The CDR3 DNA reads TGTGCCAGCAGCTTAGTCGTGGGGGGATTCACCGGGGAGCTGTTTTTT. Supplemented by reference TRBV11-3 and TRBJ2-2, the full variable domain reads EAGVVQSPRYKIIEKKQPVAFWCNPISGHNTLYWYLQNLGQGPELLIRYENEEAVDDSQLPKDRFSAERLKGVDSTLKIQPAELGDSAVYLCASSLVVGGFTGELFFGEGSRLTVL.

This clonotype showed up many times. The chain links TRBV6-5 to TRBJ2-2; D not certain. The germline CDR1 and CDR2 sequences are MNHEY and SVGAGI. The CDR3 totals 12 residues. V shed 8 bases and J shed 7 bases, with 11 bases lying between them. The CDR3 reads CASGEGFGELFF. CDR3 DNA: TGTGCCAGCGGAGAAGGGTTCGGGGAGCTGTTTTTT.

This clonotype appeared many times. The chain uses TRBV27 and TRBJ2-1; 15 nucleotides line up with TRBD2. CDR3 length: 16 residues. Germline assignment: CDR1 MNHEY and CDR2 SMNVEV (reference sequence). Trimming cost V 5 bases and J 7 bases; bases outside gene matches: 6. CDR3 nucleotide sequence: TGTGCCAGCAGTCCCTGGACTAGCGGGAGGGGTAATGAGCAGTTCTTC. Translated: CASSPWTSGRGNEQFF.

This clonotype was picked up many times. This chain connects TRBV28 to TRBJ2-6; no clear D. The ends were cut back, 3 bases at V and 1 base at J, with 7 bases in the middle. In germline, CDR1 is MDHEN, CDR2 SYDVKM. The CDR3 is 15 amino acids. The CDR3 loop is CASSFGGSGANVLTF. CDR3 coding DNA: TGTGCCAGCAGTTTCGGTGGTTCTGGGGCCAACGTCCTGACTTTC. The whole variable domain, filled in from reference TRBV28 and TRBJ2-6, reads DVKVTQSSRYLVKRTGEKVFLECVQDMDHENMFWYRQDPGLGLRLIYFSYDVKMKEKGDIPEGYSVSREKKERFSLILESASTNQTSMYLCASSFGGSGANVLTFGAGSRLTVL.

This clonotype was picked up many times. V gene TRBV5-1 combines with J gene TRBJ1-5, with D perhaps TRBD1 (5 bases). The V and J ends lost 4 bases and 0 bases respectively, with 11 bases between them. CDR3 length: 15 residues. CDR1 SGHRS and CDR2 YFSETQ come from the germline V gene. The CDR3 DNA reads TGCGCCAGCAGCGCCCGGGACCTTAGCAATCAGCCCCAGCATTTT. It specifies CASSARDLSNQPQHF.

In this sample, this clonotype turned up many times. The chain recombines TRBV6-1 with TRBJ1-5; no definite D call. There are 16 residues in the CDR3. Trimming pared 4 bases from V and 3 bases from J, leaving 16 bases between. CDR1 is MNHNS and CDR2 is SASEGT in the germline V gene. CDR3 sequence: CASSGARRAYNQPQHF. CDR3 in DNA: TGTGCCAGCAGTGGGGCACGCCGCGCGTACAATCAGCCCCAGCATTTT.

This clonotype was recorded many times. The V call is TRBV12-3 or TRBV12-4, the J call TRBJ1-5; no definite D call. Trimming cost V 3 bases and J 6 bases, with 18 bases left between them. The CDR3 length is 16 residues. The CDR3 loop is CASSLYRAAWGQPQHF. The DNA of the CDR3 is TGTGCCAGCAGTTTGTATCGGGCCGCTTGGGGTCAGCCCCAGCATTTT.

Of note for this clonotype: One base away lies a much larger clone, so this may be a sequencing read error. The rearrangement uses TRBV6-2 or TRBV6-3 and TRBJ2-7, with D possibly TRBD2 on 6 matching bases. V was clipped by 6 bases and J by 1 base, with 19 bases between them. The CDR3 covers 16 residues. Per the germline V gene, CDR1 is MNHEY and CDR2 is SVGEGT. The CDR3 sequence is CASSKGLTGRSYEQYF. Written as DNA, the CDR3 is TGTGCCAGCAGCAAGGGACTCACGGGGAGGTCCTACGAGCAGTACTTC.

This clonotype has ten or more counts. This rearrangement joins TRBV12-3 or TRBV12-4 to TRBJ2-7; possibly TRBD1 or TRBD2 for D (5 bases each). V was trimmed by 0 bases and J by 3 bases, leaving 18 bases between them. This CDR3 is built from 17 residues. The CDR3 protein is CASSLADSHRRIYEQYF. CDR3 nucleotides: TGTGCCAGCAGTTTAGCTGATTCCCACAGGAGGATCTACGAGCAGTACTTC.

Note on this clonotype: This could be a read error, since a much larger clone is one nucleotide away. The chain combines TRBV9 with TRBJ1-1; D remains unclear. This CDR3 has 15 residues. Germline-derived CDR1 and CDR2 are SGDLS and YYNGEE. CDR3 DNA: TGTGCCAGCAGAGTAGACGGGGTCCCGAACACTGAAGCTTTCTTT. This sequence encodes CASRVDGVPNTEAFF.